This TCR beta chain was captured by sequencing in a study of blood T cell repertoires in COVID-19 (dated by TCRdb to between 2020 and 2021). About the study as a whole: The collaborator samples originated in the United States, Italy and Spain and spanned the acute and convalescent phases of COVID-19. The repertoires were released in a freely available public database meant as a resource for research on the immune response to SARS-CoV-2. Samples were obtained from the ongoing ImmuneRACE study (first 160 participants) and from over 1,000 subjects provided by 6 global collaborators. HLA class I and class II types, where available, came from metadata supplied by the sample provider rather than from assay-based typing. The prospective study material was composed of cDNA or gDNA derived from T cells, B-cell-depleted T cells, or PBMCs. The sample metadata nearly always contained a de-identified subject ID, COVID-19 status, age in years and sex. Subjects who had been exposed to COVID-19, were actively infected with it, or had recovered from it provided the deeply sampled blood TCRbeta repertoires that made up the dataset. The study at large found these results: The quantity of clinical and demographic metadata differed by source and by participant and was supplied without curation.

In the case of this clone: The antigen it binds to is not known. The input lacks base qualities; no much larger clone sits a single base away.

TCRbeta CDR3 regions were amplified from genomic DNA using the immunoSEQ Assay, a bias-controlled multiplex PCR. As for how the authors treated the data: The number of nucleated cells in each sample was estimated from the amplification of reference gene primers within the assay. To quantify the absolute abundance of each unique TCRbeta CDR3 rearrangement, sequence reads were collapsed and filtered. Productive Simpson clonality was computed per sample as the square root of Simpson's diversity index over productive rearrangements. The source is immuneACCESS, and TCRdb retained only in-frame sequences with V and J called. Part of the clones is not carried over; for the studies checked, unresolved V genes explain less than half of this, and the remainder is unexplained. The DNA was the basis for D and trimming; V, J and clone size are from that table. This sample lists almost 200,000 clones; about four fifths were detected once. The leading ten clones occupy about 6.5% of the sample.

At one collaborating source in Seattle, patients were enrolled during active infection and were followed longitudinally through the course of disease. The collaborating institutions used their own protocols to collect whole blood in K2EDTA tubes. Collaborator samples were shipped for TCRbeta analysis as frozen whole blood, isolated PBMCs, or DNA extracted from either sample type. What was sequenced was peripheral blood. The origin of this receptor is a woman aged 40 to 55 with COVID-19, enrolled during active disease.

CDR3 sequence: CASSKPTGTVEEQYF. DNA sequence: TGTGCCAGCAGCAAACCGACAGGGACGGTGGAGGAGCAGTACTTC. This receptor chain uses TRBV5-6 and TRBJ2-7, and TRBD1 aligns with 7 junction nucleotides. V ends up 4 bases short and J 7 bases short, with an unmatched junction base count of 14. Measured from the cysteine to the phenylalanine, the CDR3 is 15 residues long. Solely the CDR3 DNA is kept, with 45 bases framed from the first base. The CDR1 and CDR2 encoded by the germline V gene are SGHDT and YYEEEE.